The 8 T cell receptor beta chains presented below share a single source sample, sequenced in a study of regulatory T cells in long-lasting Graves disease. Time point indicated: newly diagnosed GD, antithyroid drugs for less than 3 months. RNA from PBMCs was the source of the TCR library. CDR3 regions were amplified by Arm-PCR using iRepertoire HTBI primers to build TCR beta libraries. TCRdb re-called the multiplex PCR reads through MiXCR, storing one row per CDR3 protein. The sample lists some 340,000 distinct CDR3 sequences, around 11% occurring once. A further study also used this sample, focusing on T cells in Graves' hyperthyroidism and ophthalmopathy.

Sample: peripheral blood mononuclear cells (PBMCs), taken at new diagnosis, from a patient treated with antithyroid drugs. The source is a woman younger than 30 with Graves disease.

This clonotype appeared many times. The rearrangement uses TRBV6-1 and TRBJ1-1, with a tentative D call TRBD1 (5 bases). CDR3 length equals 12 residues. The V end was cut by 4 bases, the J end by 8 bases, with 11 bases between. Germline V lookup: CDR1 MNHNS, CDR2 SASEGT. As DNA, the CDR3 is TGTGCCAGCAGTGGGGGGAGCCACGAAGCTTTCTTT. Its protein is CASSGGSHEAFF.

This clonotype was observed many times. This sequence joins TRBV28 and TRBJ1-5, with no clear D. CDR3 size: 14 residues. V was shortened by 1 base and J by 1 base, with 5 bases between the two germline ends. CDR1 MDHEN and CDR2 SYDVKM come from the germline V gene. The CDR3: CASSLYRSNQPQHF. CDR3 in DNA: TGTGCCAGCAGTTTATATCGGAGCAATCAGCCCCAGCATTTT.

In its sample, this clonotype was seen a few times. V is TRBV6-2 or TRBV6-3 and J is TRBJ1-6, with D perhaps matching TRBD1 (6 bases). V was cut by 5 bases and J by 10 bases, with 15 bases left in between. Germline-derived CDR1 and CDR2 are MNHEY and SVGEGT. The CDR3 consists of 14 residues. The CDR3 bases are TGTGCCAGCAGTGAAGAACGGACAGCCTCACCCCTCCACTTT. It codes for CASSEERTASPLHF.

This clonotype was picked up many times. CDR3 sequence reads: CASSQYTGQGPSTSNEKLFF. CDR3 DNA sequence: TGCGCCAGCAGCCAATACACGGGACAGGGCCCTTCCACGTCTAATGAAAAACTGTTTTTT. The chain uses TRBV4-1 and TRBJ1-4; 9 nucleotides agree with TRBD1. Trimming cost V 2 bases and J 3 bases; bases outside gene matches: 16. There are 20 residues in the CDR3. The germline V gene encodes CDR1 MGHRA and CDR2 YSYEKL.

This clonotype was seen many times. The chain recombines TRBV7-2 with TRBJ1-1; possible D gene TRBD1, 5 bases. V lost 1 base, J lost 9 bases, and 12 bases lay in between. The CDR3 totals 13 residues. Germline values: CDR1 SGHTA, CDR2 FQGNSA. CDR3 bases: TGTGCCAGCAGCTTAGGGGGGGGTTTTCAAGCTTTCTTT. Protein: CASSLGGGFQAFF.

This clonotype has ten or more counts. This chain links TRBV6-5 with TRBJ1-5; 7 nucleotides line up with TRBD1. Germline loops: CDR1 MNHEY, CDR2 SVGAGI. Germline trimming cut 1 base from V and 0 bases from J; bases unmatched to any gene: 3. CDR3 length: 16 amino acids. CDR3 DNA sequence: TGTGCCAGCAGTTACTTCCAGGGGGTTAGCAATCAGCCCCAGCATTTT. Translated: CASSYFQGVSNQPQHF.

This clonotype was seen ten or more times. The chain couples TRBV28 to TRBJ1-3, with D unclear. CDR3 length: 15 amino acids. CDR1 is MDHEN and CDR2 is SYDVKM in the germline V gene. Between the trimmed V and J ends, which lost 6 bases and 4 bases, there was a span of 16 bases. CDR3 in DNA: TGTGCCAGCAGCCAAAGGCGGGCAGCGGGAAACACCATATATTTT. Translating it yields CASSQRRAAGNTIYF.

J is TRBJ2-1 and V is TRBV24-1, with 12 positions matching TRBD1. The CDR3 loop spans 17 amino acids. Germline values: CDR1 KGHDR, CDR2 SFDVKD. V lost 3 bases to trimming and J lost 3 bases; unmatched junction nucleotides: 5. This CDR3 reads CATSDAGQGALYNEQFF. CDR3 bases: TGTGCCACCAGTGATGCGGGACAGGGGGCCCTCTACAATGAGCAGTTCTTC.